This is a list of T cell receptor beta chains from one sample in a study of blood T cell repertoires in COVID-19. Only in-frame clones appear in the TCRdb table, and some are missing; sequencing was by immunoSEQ multiplex PCR. This repertoire shows 60,000 to 85,000 clones, around 85% found once; its top ten account for more than 10%. Sequenced input: peripheral blood. The receptor set was obtained from a human donor in a cohort sampled during active COVID-19. Both conserved end residues are part of each CDR3. The order of the fields is CDR3 length, D gene, V gene, J gene, clone size, CDR3 protein. D genes are given only for firm matches. The size field is filled for only some rows; it gives once, few, many or a size class.

len: 16; d_gene: .; v_gene: TRBV11-3; j_gene: TRBJ1-2; abundance: .; CDR3aa: CASSPTSPDSIYGYTF
len: 13; d_gene: .; v_gene: TRBV5-5; j_gene: TRBJ2-7; abundance: .; CDR3aa: CASSLGSPYEQYF
len: 18; d_gene: TRBD2; v_gene: TRBV13; j_gene: TRBJ2-3; abundance: .; CDR3aa: CASSPGLAGGLSTDTQYF
len: 16; d_gene: TRBD1; v_gene: TRBV30; j_gene: TRBJ1-2; abundance: .; CDR3aa: CAWSAQLTGTGNGYTF
len: 15; d_gene: .; v_gene: TRBV21-1; j_gene: TRBJ1-2; abundance: .; CDR3aa: CASSKIMAGGEGYTF
len: 17; d_gene: TRBD2; v_gene: TRBV7-9; j_gene: TRBJ2-3; abundance: .; CDR3aa: CASSLKYQRGGTDTQYF
len: 15; d_gene: .; v_gene: TRBV30; j_gene: TRBJ1-4; abundance: .; CDR3aa: CAWCPSWASNEKLFF
len: 16; d_gene: TRBD1; v_gene: TRBV5-1; j_gene: TRBJ1-2; abundance: .; CDR3aa: CASSNRGQEVGYGYTF
len: 13; d_gene: TRBD2; v_gene: TRBV6-6; j_gene: TRBJ2-7; abundance: .; CDR3aa: CASSFTGGYEQYF
len: 13; d_gene: .; v_gene: TRBV6-5; j_gene: TRBJ1-1; abundance: .; CDR3aa: CASSYTETSKAFF
len: 15; d_gene: .; v_gene: TRBV2; j_gene: TRBJ1-1; abundance: .; CDR3aa: CASSGVSGEGTEAFF
len: 17; d_gene: .; v_gene: TRBV7-2; j_gene: TRBJ2-1; abundance: .; CDR3aa: CASSPWPPDLPHNEQFF
len: 13; d_gene: TRBD1; v_gene: TRBV30; j_gene: TRBJ2-2; abundance: .; CDR3aa: CAWGTGYSGELFF
len: 14; d_gene: .; v_gene: TRBV10-1; j_gene: TRBJ1-4; abundance: .; CDR3aa: CASSSGGLNEKLFF
len: 14; d_gene: .; v_gene: TRBV6-5; j_gene: TRBJ1-6; abundance: .; CDR3aa: CASSSTYGGSPLHF
len: 14; d_gene: TRBD1; v_gene: TRBV3-1/TRBV3-2; j_gene: TRBJ2-7; abundance: .; CDR3aa: CASSLRQGVREQYF
len: 12; d_gene: TRBD1; v_gene: TRBV2; j_gene: TRBJ1-1; abundance: .; CDR3aa: CASRKQGVEAFF
len: 16; d_gene: TRBD1; v_gene: TRBV19; j_gene: TRBJ1-5; abundance: few; CDR3aa: CASSARDRVFGQPQHF
len: 11; d_gene: .; v_gene: TRBV6-1; j_gene: TRBJ1-5; abundance: .; CDR3aa: CASSESQPQHF
len: 15; d_gene: TRBD1; v_gene: TRBV28; j_gene: TRBJ1-5; abundance: .; CDR3aa: CASRPDRVSAQPQHF
len: 16; d_gene: TRBD2; v_gene: TRBV5-6; j_gene: TRBJ2-3; abundance: .; CDR3aa: CASSFGSSGVTDTQYF
len: 14; d_gene: .; v_gene: TRBV5-6; j_gene: TRBJ1-1; abundance: few; CDR3aa: CASSLYRDGTEAFF
len: 15; d_gene: TRBD2; v_gene: TRBV11-1; j_gene: TRBJ2-7; abundance: .; CDR3aa: CASSLSGGASYEQYF
len: 16; d_gene: TRBD1; v_gene: TRBV27; j_gene: TRBJ1-1; abundance: once; CDR3aa: CASSLHPDRGNTEAFF
len: 13; d_gene: .; v_gene: TRBV12-3/TRBV12-4; j_gene: TRBJ2-7; abundance: .; CDR3aa: CASSLVGTYEQYF
len: 13; d_gene: .; v_gene: TRBV5-8; j_gene: TRBJ1-2; abundance: .; CDR3aa: CASSLYRNYGYTF
len: 16; d_gene: TRBD2; v_gene: TRBV6-4; j_gene: TRBJ2-1; abundance: once; CDR3aa: CASSDLAGGLYNEQFF
len: 15; d_gene: TRBD1; v_gene: TRBV6-5; j_gene: TRBJ2-7; abundance: .; CDR3aa: CASSYGGTGGYEQYF
len: 17; d_gene: .; v_gene: TRBV24-1; j_gene: TRBJ2-2; abundance: .; CDR3aa: CATSDLPGRENTGELFF
len: 15; d_gene: TRBD2; v_gene: TRBV7-2; j_gene: TRBJ2-7; abundance: .; CDR3aa: CASSLRRGGPYEQYF
len: 16; d_gene: TRBD1; v_gene: TRBV3-1/TRBV3-2; j_gene: TRBJ2-2; abundance: .; CDR3aa: CASSRGQGENTGELFF
len: 16; d_gene: TRBD1; v_gene: TRBV23-1; j_gene: TRBJ2-3; abundance: .; CDR3aa: CASNNRDRESTDTQYF
len: 16; d_gene: TRBD2; v_gene: TRBV7-2; j_gene: TRBJ2-3; abundance: .; CDR3aa: CASSPRGLAGGNTQYF
len: 14; d_gene: .; v_gene: TRBV7-8; j_gene: TRBJ1-5; abundance: .; CDR3aa: CASSLESGRQPQHF
len: 10; d_gene: TRBD1; v_gene: TRBV29-1; j_gene: TRBJ2-1; abundance: .; CDR3aa: CSVGGTEFLF
len: 11; d_gene: .; v_gene: TRBV7-8; j_gene: TRBJ2-7; abundance: .; CDR3aa: CASSLEREQYF
len: 14; d_gene: TRBD2; v_gene: TRBV2; j_gene: TRBJ2-7; abundance: .; CDR3aa: CASSPAGGTYEQYF
len: 13; d_gene: .; v_gene: TRBV9; j_gene: TRBJ2-1; abundance: .; CDR3aa: CASSFGLNNEQFF
len: 15; d_gene: TRBD1; v_gene: TRBV4-1; j_gene: TRBJ1-4; abundance: .; CDR3aa: CASSHGTGVNEKLFF
len: 16; d_gene: TRBD1; v_gene: TRBV5-1; j_gene: TRBJ1-2; abundance: .; CDR3aa: CASSLDHRGELYGYTF
len: 15; d_gene: .; v_gene: TRBV7-9; j_gene: TRBJ2-7; abundance: once; CDR3aa: CASSPRYPPSGEQYF
len: 14; d_gene: .; v_gene: TRBV7-8; j_gene: TRBJ2-2; abundance: .; CDR3aa: CASSPPREWGELFF
len: 14; d_gene: .; v_gene: TRBV5-6; j_gene: TRBJ2-7; abundance: .; CDR3aa: CASSSGTYTYEQYF
len: 13; d_gene: .; v_gene: TRBV30; j_gene: TRBJ2-7; abundance: .; CDR3aa: CAWSGDSVYEQYF
len: 14; d_gene: .; v_gene: TRBV7-9; j_gene: TRBJ2-3; abundance: .; CDR3aa: CASSRTDYTDTQYF
len: 16; d_gene: .; v_gene: TRBV7-9; j_gene: TRBJ2-7; abundance: .; CDR3aa: CASSLGLRGESYEQYF
len: 15; d_gene: TRBD2; v_gene: TRBV5-8; j_gene: TRBJ2-7; abundance: .; CDR3aa: CASSPQRGAAYEQYF